This T cell receptor (beta chain) was sequenced during a study of post-analysis software for immune sequencing data. Each TCR beta cDNA library carried unique molecular identifiers. There were 1 to 10 million T cells, and approximately 480,000 cDNA molecules came from them. MiXCR, applied by TCRdb to the PCR reads, yields one record per CDR3 protein. Of roughly 800,000 distinct CDR3 sequences in the sample, approximately 30% were seen once. This clonotype was observed a handful of times. Its antigen is not identified. Study findings and constraints: Among roughly five TRBV segments more frequent in patients than controls were TRBV5-6, TRBV5-1 and TRBV20-1. Controls significantly exceeded multiple sclerosis patients in normalized Chao1 diversity.

CDR3 size: 14 residues. The germline V gene has CDR1 LGHDT and CDR2 YNNKEL (reference sequence). Trimming cost V 4 bases and J 4 bases, with 11 bases left between them. The sequence was collected from a girl between 5 and 17 years old with multiple sclerosis. The chain uses TRBV3-1 and TRBJ1-5; D is undetermined. The specimen was blood. The CDR3 DNA is TGTGCCAGCAGCCCGACCACTCATAATCAGCCCCAGCATTTT. Protein product: CASSPTTHNQPQHF.